Listed below are T cell receptor beta chains from one sample, sequenced in a study of cytomegalovirus exposure and HLA in healthy donors. Generated by immunoSEQ multiplex PCR, the TCRdb table keeps only in-frame clones and is missing some. Here the sample table reports roughly 79,000 clones. The specimen sequenced was PBMCs. Every receptor here comes from a man under 40 in good health and CMV-seronegative. Both conserved end residues are part of each CDR3. The D gene is left open where the match is weak.

d_call	v_call	j_call	cdr3_nt	cdr3_aa
-	TRBV18	TRBJ1-1	TGTGCCAGCTCACCAGGAACAGCAAACACTGAAGCTTTCTTT	CASSPGTANTEAFF
-	TRBV28	TRBJ1-1	TGTGCCAGCAGTTTGGGGGGGGAGAACACTGAAGCTTTCTTT	CASSLGGENTEAFF
-	TRBV5-1	TRBJ1-1	TGCGCCAGCAGCGCGGGGGTCCCTATGGTGAACACTGAAGCTTTCTTT	CASSAGVPMVNTEAFF
TRBD1	TRBV18	TRBJ1-2	TGTGCCAGCTCACAACAGGGGGCGGCCTATGGCTACACCTTC	CASSQQGAAYGYTF
TRBD1	TRBV5-1	TRBJ2-7	TGCGCCAGCAGGTTCGGACAGGGGGCATCCTACGAGCAGTACTTC	CASRFGQGASYEQYF
TRBD2	TRBV25-1	TRBJ2-3	TGTGCCAGCGCGGGGGACACAGATACGCAGTATTTT	CASAGDTDTQYF
TRBD1	TRBV5-1	TRBJ2-1	TGCGCCAGCAGCCTGGCGGGGACAGGTATTAGGTTCTTC	CASSLAGTGIRFF
-	TRBV5-8	TRBJ2-5	TGTGCCAGCAGCTTGTGGAGGGACGGTGAAGAGACCCAGTACTTC	CASSLWRDGEETQYF
-	TRBV29-1	TRBJ2-5	TGCAGCGTTGTCCCAGGGATTCAAGAGACCCAGTACTTC	CSVVPGIQETQYF
TRBD1	TRBV6-1	TRBJ2-7	TGTGCCAGCGGGAAGGGGGCCCCCTACGAGCAGTACTTC	CASGKGAPYEQYF
-	TRBV6-1	TRBJ2-2	TGTGCCAGCCGCCCCAGAGGAACCGGGGAGCTGTTTTTT	CASRPRGTGELFF